These T cell receptor beta chains were read from a single sample in a study of identical twins. In TCRdb, the 5' RACE reads were re-called with MiXCR into one record per CDR3 protein. The sample consists of fewer than 650,000 distinct CDR3 sequences, roughly 9.5% of them appearing once. This same sample was also taken into another study, of yellow fever vaccine responses in identical twins.

The sequencing sample was made of PBMCs. The receptors come from a woman aged 18-29 years in good health. Both conserved end residues are part of each CDR3. D genes are given only for firm matches. Not all rows give a size; the values are once, few, many and, for expanded clones, a class.

v_gene: TRBV7-7; d_gene: NA; j_gene: TRBJ2-2; abundance: few; CDR3nt: TGTGCTAGCGCTAGGGGGTTTGACACCGGGGAGCTGTTTTTT; CDR3aa: CASARGFDTGELFF
v_gene: TRBV21-1; d_gene: NA; j_gene: TRBJ1-2; abundance: few; CDR3nt: TGTGCCAGCAGCAAAGCCTACCGGATCTATGGCTACACCTTC; CDR3aa: CASSKAYRIYGYTF
v_gene: TRBV29-1; d_gene: NA; j_gene: TRBJ1-1; abundance: many; CDR3nt: TGCAGCGTTGAAGGAGAGAACACTGAAGCTTTCTTT; CDR3aa: CSVEGENTEAFF
v_gene: TRBV9; d_gene: NA; j_gene: TRBJ1-1; abundance: few; CDR3nt: TGTGCCAGCAGTATATCCGGGACCGGGGGGCCCCTTTTT; CDR3aa: CASSISGTGGPLF
v_gene: TRBV6-1; d_gene: NA; j_gene: TRBJ2-2; abundance: many; CDR3nt: TGTGCCAGCAGGTCCGCCGTCACCGGGGAGCTGTTTTTT; CDR3aa: CASRSAVTGELFF
v_gene: TRBV29-1; d_gene: NA; j_gene: TRBJ2-7; abundance: NA; CDR3nt: TGCAGCGTCCGGACTAACTCCTACGAGCAGTACTTC; CDR3aa: CSVRTNSYEQYF
v_gene: TRBV6-5; d_gene: TRBD2; j_gene: TRBJ2-1; abundance: NA; CDR3nt: TGTGCCAGCAGATTACTAGCGGGGAACTACAATGAGCAGTTCTTC; CDR3aa: CASRLLAGNYNEQFF
v_gene: TRBV6-5; d_gene: TRBD1; j_gene: TRBJ1-2; abundance: few; CDR3nt: TGTGCCAGCAGGCTATTCGAGGCCGGGACAGGGGGCTTAGTCCATGGCTACACCTTC; CDR3aa: CASRLFEAGTGGLVHGYTF
v_gene: TRBV28; d_gene: NA; j_gene: TRBJ1-2; abundance: NA; CDR3nt: TGTGCCAGCAGCCAGGACAGTCTCTATGGCTACACCTTC; CDR3aa: CASSQDSLYGYTF
v_gene: TRBV3-1; d_gene: NA; j_gene: TRBJ2-3; abundance: few; CDR3nt: TGTGCCAGCAGCCACATGGAAGCGGGTCAAGGCCGGGGAGATACGCAGTATTTT; CDR3aa: CASSHMEAGQGRGDTQYF
v_gene: TRBV21-1; d_gene: NA; j_gene: TRBJ2-1; abundance: NA; CDR3nt: TGTGCCAGCAGGATTAATGGGGGGGGCCCCCGCTCCTACAATGAGCAGTTCTTC; CDR3aa: CASRINGGGPRSYNEQFF
v_gene: TRBV4-1; d_gene: NA; j_gene: TRBJ2-7; abundance: NA; CDR3nt: TGCGCCAGCAGCCCGGAGAAGGGGTCGGGTACCTACGAGCAGTACTTC; CDR3aa: CASSPEKGSGTYEQYF
v_gene: TRBV7-2; d_gene: NA; j_gene: TRBJ2-2; abundance: few; CDR3nt: TGTGCCAGCAGCGGCGCGAGTTTTTTAGCCGGGGAGCTGTTTTTT; CDR3aa: CASSGASFLAGELFF
v_gene: TRBV2; d_gene: NA; j_gene: TRBJ2-7; abundance: few; CDR3nt: TGTGCCAGCAGTGAAGCAGGGGACGGGACCTACGAGCAGTACTTC; CDR3aa: CASSEAGDGTYEQYF
v_gene: TRBV12-3/TRBV12-4; d_gene: TRBD2; j_gene: TRBJ2-1; abundance: many; CDR3nt: TGTGCCAGCAGTGAAGTAGCGGGGGAAAACAATGAGCAGTTCTTC; CDR3aa: CASSEVAGENNEQFF
v_gene: TRBV7-8; d_gene: NA; j_gene: TRBJ2-2; abundance: NA; CDR3nt: TGTGCCAGCAGCCGGGAAGGAGGCGGGACCGGGGAGCTGTTTTTT; CDR3aa: CASSREGGGTGELFF
v_gene: TRBV6-2/TRBV6-3; d_gene: NA; j_gene: TRBJ2-3; abundance: many; CDR3nt: TGTGCCAGCAGTTACGAGGGCCCCCCAGATACGCAGTATTTT; CDR3aa: CASSYEGPPDTQYF
v_gene: TRBV6-2/TRBV6-3; d_gene: NA; j_gene: TRBJ2-7; abundance: NA; CDR3nt: TGTGCCAGCAGACCATACCGCGTCCAATTCTACGAGCAGTACTTC; CDR3aa: CASRPYRVQFYEQYF
v_gene: TRBV4-2; d_gene: NA; j_gene: TRBJ2-2; abundance: NA; CDR3nt: TGTGCCAGCAGCCAAGAGGGAACAGGGTCCGGGGAGCTGTTTTTT; CDR3aa: CASSQEGTGSGELFF
v_gene: TRBV20-1; d_gene: NA; j_gene: TRBJ1-3; abundance: NA; CDR3nt: TGCAGTGCTAGCTACACCCCTGGAAACACCATATATTTT; CDR3aa: CSASYTPGNTIYF
v_gene: TRBV14; d_gene: NA; j_gene: TRBJ2-7; abundance: NA; CDR3nt: TGTGCCAGCAGCCAAGCAGGGTGGGGAGCCTACGAGCAGTACTTC; CDR3aa: CASSQAGWGAYEQYF
v_gene: TRBV27; d_gene: TRBD1; j_gene: TRBJ1-6; abundance: many; CDR3nt: TGTGCCAGCAGTCCCAGGACAGGGGGCTTGTCGGGTCCCCTCCACTTT; CDR3aa: CASSPRTGGLSGPLHF
v_gene: TRBV6-1; d_gene: NA; j_gene: TRBJ2-7; abundance: many; CDR3nt: TGTGCCAGCAGCCGGGGATTTCCCTACGAGCAGTACTTC; CDR3aa: CASSRGFPYEQYF
v_gene: TRBV7-9; d_gene: NA; j_gene: TRBJ2-2; abundance: NA; CDR3nt: TGTGCCAGCAGCTTAGGAGCAAACACCGTGGAGCTGTTTTTT; CDR3aa: CASSLGANTVELFF
v_gene: TRBV5-1; d_gene: NA; j_gene: TRBJ2-7; abundance: many; CDR3nt: TGCGCCAGCAGCTTGGCCCCAACCGGGACGGACTACGAGCAGTACTTC; CDR3aa: CASSLAPTGTDYEQYF
v_gene: TRBV3-1; d_gene: TRBD2; j_gene: TRBJ2-5; abundance: NA; CDR3nt: TGTGCCAGCTGCCAAGGGCCTAGCGGGGAAGAGACCCAGTACTTC; CDR3aa: CASCQGPSGEETQYF
v_gene: TRBV5-1; d_gene: NA; j_gene: TRBJ2-5; abundance: NA; CDR3nt: TGCGCCAGCAGGTTCACAGGGTCGGGGACCCAGTACTTC; CDR3aa: CASRFTGSGTQYF
v_gene: TRBV12-3/TRBV12-4; d_gene: NA; j_gene: TRBJ2-3; abundance: few; CDR3nt: TGTGCCAGCAGACAAACTAGTAAAAGCACAGATACGCAGTATTTT; CDR3aa: CASRQTSKSTDTQYF
v_gene: TRBV5-1; d_gene: TRBD2; j_gene: TRBJ2-1; abundance: many; CDR3nt: TGCGCCAGCATCGGACTAGCGGATTCCTACAATGAGCAGTTCTTC; CDR3aa: CASIGLADSYNEQFF
v_gene: TRBV4-2; d_gene: NA; j_gene: TRBJ1-4; abundance: few; CDR3nt: TGTGCCAGCAGCCAAGGGGCGGGAGAAAAACTGTTTTTT; CDR3aa: CASSQGAGEKLFF